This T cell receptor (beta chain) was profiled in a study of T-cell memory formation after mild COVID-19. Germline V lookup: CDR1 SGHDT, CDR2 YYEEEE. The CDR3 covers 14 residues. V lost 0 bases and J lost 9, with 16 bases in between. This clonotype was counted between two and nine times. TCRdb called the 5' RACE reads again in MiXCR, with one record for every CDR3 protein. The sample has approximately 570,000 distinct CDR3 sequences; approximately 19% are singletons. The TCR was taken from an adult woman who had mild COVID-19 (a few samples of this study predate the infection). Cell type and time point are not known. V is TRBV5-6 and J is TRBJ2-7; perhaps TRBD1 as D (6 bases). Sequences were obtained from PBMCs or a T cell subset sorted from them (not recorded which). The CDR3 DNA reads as TGTGCCAGCAGCTTGGACAGGGCAGTTAAGGTGCAGTACTTC. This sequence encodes CASSLDRAVKVQYF.